These T cell receptor beta chains were read from a single sample in a study of T cell repertoires in cytomegalovirus infection. Using its own MiXCR run on the reads, TCRdb lists one record per CDR3 protein. Of some 900,000 distinct CDR3 sequences listed, about 31% are singletons. For these receptors, no antigen is known. Sequencing was performed on cultured CD8+ T cells from PBMCs, taken from culture after CMV antigen stimulation. The receptors were sampled from a human donor in good health (CMV status not recorded). Some clones in this sample may be carry-over from other donors' samples. CDR3s include the opening cysteine and the closing phenylalanine or tryptophan. Fields, in order: D gene, V gene, J gene, clone size, CDR3 protein, CDR3 DNA. The D gene is left open where the match is weak. The listing skips clone size in some rows; elsewhere it reads once, few, many or a size class.

-	TRBV5-4	TRBJ1-6	-	CASSMDGAPLHF	TGTGCCAGCAGCATGGACGGTGCACCCCTCCACTTT
-	TRBV7-6	TRBJ2-2	many	CASSLAWNTGELFF	TGTGCCAGCAGCTTAGCGTGGAACACCGGGGAGCTGTTTTTT
-	TRBV25-1	TRBJ1-2	-	CASSATTNYGYTF	TGTGCCAGCAGTGCGACAACGAACTATGGCTACACCTTC
-	TRBV7-9	TRBJ1-4	few	CAGTRASPDEKLFF	TGTGCCGGTACGCGGGCCTCGCCGGATGAAAAACTGTTTTTT
-	TRBV9	TRBJ2-6	-	CASSVRGGVISGANVLTF	TGTGCCAGCAGCGTCAGGGGGGGCGTCATCTCTGGGGCCAACGTCCTGACTTTC
TRBD1	TRBV6-5	TRBJ2-3	-	CASSGQGWDTQYF	TGTGCCAGCAGTGGACAGGGTTGGGATACGCAGTATTTT
TRBD2	TRBV7-6	TRBJ2-1	-	CASMVAGGQSSYNEQFF	TGTGCCTCGATGGTAGCGGGGGGGCAGTCGTCCTACAATGAGCAGTTCTTC
-	TRBV28	TRBJ2-4	few	CASILTRAKNIQYF	TGTGCCAGCATTCTAACCCGGGCCAAAAACATTCAGTACTTC
-	TRBV27	TRBJ2-7	-	CASSIRDKRIDEQYF	TGTGCCAGCAGTATCCGGGACAAGCGGATTGACGAGCAGTACTTC
-	TRBV27	TRBJ2-7	few	CASSQSTGPSYEQYF	TGTGCCAGCAGTCAGAGTACAGGGCCATCCTACGAGCAGTACTTC
-	TRBV19	TRBJ2-7	few	CASSIEPDTYEQYF	TGTGCCAGTAGTATAGAACCGGATACTTACGAGCAGTACTTC
TRBD2	TRBV10-3	TRBJ2-2	-	CAIRPLVLAGGVTGELFF	TGTGCCATCAGACCCCTGGTCCTGGCCGGGGGGGTCACCGGGGAGCTGTTTTTT
-	TRBV12-3/TRBV12-4	TRBJ1-1	-	CVSSFSGTEAFF	TGTGTCAGCAGTTTTAGCGGCACTGAAGCTTTCTTT
-	TRBV7-6	TRBJ2-5	few	CATTDRPQETQYF	TGTGCCACCACCGACAGGCCGCAAGAGACCCAGTACTTC
TRBD1	TRBV27	TRBJ1-2	-	CASSSRQGLMANYGYTF	TGTGCCAGCAGTTCCAGACAGGGGTTGATGGCTAACTATGGCTACACCTTC
-	TRBV7-2	TRBJ2-2	-	CASSLVRETGELFF	TGTGCCAGCAGCTTAGTGCGGGAAACCGGGGAGCTGTTTTTT
-	TRBV27	TRBJ1-5	-	CASSPRGRTNQPQHF	TGTGCCAGCAGTCCCCGGGGAAGAACCAATCAGCCCCAGCATTTT
-	TRBV7-2	TRBJ1-6	few	CASSSVGAWTFWGNQNLHF	TGTGCCAGCAGCTCCGTTGGGGCCTGGACCTTCTGGGGGAACCAGAACCTCCACTTT
-	TRBV5-1	TRBJ2-1	once	CASSLTGGLHHKYNEQFF	TGCGCCAGCAGCTTGACGGGGGGCCTGCATCACAAATACAATGAGCAGTTCTTC
-	TRBV27	TRBJ1-2	-	CASSLGSPLYYGYTF	TGTGCCAGCAGCCTAGGTAGCCCTCTCTACTATGGCTACACCTTC
-	TRBV28	TRBJ1-1	few	CASSLLRDTEAFF	TGTGCCAGCAGCCTCTTAAGGGACACTGAAGCTTTCTTT
-	TRBV19	TRBJ1-5	few	CASSGPGTSNQPQHF	TGTGCCAGTAGTGGGCCCGGGACCAGCAATCAGCCCCAGCATTTT
TRBD1	TRBV12-3/TRBV12-4	TRBJ1-2	-	CASSFGTGNDYTF	TGTGCCAGCAGTTTCGGGACAGGGAATGACTACACCTTC
-	TRBV4-2	TRBJ1-1	few	CASSGGGPEAFF	TGTGCCAGCAGTGGAGGGGGGCCTGAAGCTTTCTTT
-	TRBV5-6	TRBJ2-1	-	CASSLVPGFSSYNEQFF	TGTGCCAGCAGCTTGGTCCCCGGGTTTAGCTCCTACAATGAGCAGTTCTTC
-	TRBV7-3	TRBJ2-1	-	CASSLQGLSSSSYNEQFF	TGTGCCAGCAGCTTACAGGGGCTCTCTTCTAGCTCCTACAATGAGCAGTTCTTC
TRBD1	TRBV5-1	TRBJ1-6	-	CASSLVQGNSPLHF	TGCGCCAGCAGCTTGGTACAGGGGAATTCACCCCTCCACTTT
-	TRBV2	TRBJ1-5	few	CASSVQAARNQPQHF	TGTGCCAGCAGTGTGCAGGCAGCTCGCAATCAGCCCCAGCATTTT
TRBD2	TRBV27	TRBJ2-3	-	CASSFGRVTDTQYF	TGTGCCAGCAGTTTTGGGAGGGTGACAGATACGCAGTATTTT
-	TRBV28	TRBJ1-2	few	CASRVQEGGYTF	TGTGCCAGCAGGGTACAGGAGGGTGGCTACACCTTC
-	TRBV12-3/TRBV12-4	TRBJ1-1	-	CASRPGEEGEAFF	TGTGCCAGCAGACCAGGGGAAGAGGGTGAAGCTTTCTTT
TRBD1	TRBV7-6	TRBJ1-6	many	CASSLARQGGSPLHF	TGTGCCAGCAGCTTAGCAAGACAGGGAGGTTCACCCCTCCACTTT
-	TRBV7-8	TRBJ2-4	-	CASSPPSVGAAKNIQYF	TGTGCCAGCAGCCCCCCTTCTGTCGGGGCAGCCAAAAACATTCAGTACTTC
-	TRBV7-6	TRBJ2-1	-	CASSASSDEQFF	TGTGCCAGCAGCGCTAGTTCCGATGAGCAGTTCTTC
-	TRBV4-2	TRBJ2-6	-	CASSPALANVLTF	TGTGCCAGCAGCCCAGCATTGGCCAACGTCCTGACTTTC
TRBD1	TRBV6-5	TRBJ1-1	-	CASSYSSGGEGAFF	TGTGCCAGCAGTTACTCATCAGGGGGCGAGGGAGCTTTCTTT
TRBD2	TRBV7-6	TRBJ2-7	-	CASSLGPSGSYEQYF	TGTGCCAGCAGCTTAGGGCCTAGCGGCTCCTACGAGCAGTACTTC
-	TRBV7-2	TRBJ2-5	few	CASSQRAAGLQETQYF	TGTGCCAGCAGCCAAAGAGCGGCGGGGCTTCAAGAGACCCAGTACTTC
-	TRBV5-1	TRBJ2-7	once	CASSWDAGNEQYF	TGCGCCAGCAGCTGGGATGCTGGGAACGAGCAGTACTTC
-	TRBV25-1	TRBJ1-1	many	CASSVQGNTEAFF	TGTGCCAGCAGCGTCCAGGGTAACACTGAAGCTTTCTTT
TRBD1	TRBV6-1	TRBJ1-2	many	CASSELGQAGGYTF	TGTGCCAGCAGTGAACTGGGACAGGCCGGTGGCTACACCTTC
-	TRBV7-3	TRBJ1-1	-	CASSPPYSGDRAFF	TGTGCCAGCAGCCCCCCTTATAGCGGGGATCGGGCTTTCTTT
-	TRBV20-1	TRBJ2-2	-	CSARGPNTGELFF	TGCAGTGCTAGGGGACCGAACACCGGGGAGCTGTTTTTT
-	TRBV29-1	TRBJ1-2	-	CSVWVLLYGYTF	TGCAGCGTTTGGGTCCTCCTCTATGGCTACACCTTC
-	TRBV29-1	TRBJ1-3	few	CSVPQGNTIYF	TGCAGCGTGCCCCAGGGAAACACCATATATTTT
TRBD1	TRBV29-1	TRBJ1-4	few	CSGVSGTEEEKLFF	TGCAGCGGTGTCTCCGGGACAGAAGAAGAAAAACTGTTTTTT
TRBD2	TRBV5-6	TRBJ2-7	-	CASSFGGGRHEQYF	TGTGCCAGCAGCTTCGGCGGGGGGCGCCACGAGCAGTACTTC